This TCR beta chain was sequenced during a study of blood T cell repertoires in COVID-19. With V trimmed by 10 bases and J by 1 base, 26 bases remained unmatched. The CDR3 has 21 amino acids. The germline gives CDR1 WNHNN, CDR2 SYGVQD (reference sequence). Clones were sequenced by immunoSEQ multiplex PCR, and TCRdb holds only the in-frame ones, with some missing. The data contain about 180,000 clones, around 83% of them singletons. This receptor was taken from a woman in her 70s with COVID-19, enrolled during active disease. The J gene is TRBJ2-2, the V gene TRBV10-1; TRBD1 matches 8 bases. Material for sequencing was peripheral blood. The CDR3 nucleotides are TGCGCCAACAGAAAGGGCTCCGGACAGGGAGGAGCCGAATTGAACACCGGGGAGCTGTTTTTT. Protein product: CANRKGSGQGGAELNTGELFF.